This T cell receptor (beta chain) comes out of a study of T cells after yellow fever vaccination. Findings of the study overall: Post-booster reappearance was seen for most primary-vaccination clones (nearly 97% CD4, roughly 88% CD8).

TCRdb ran MiXCR on the 5' RACE reads and lists one entry per CDR3 protein. The table lists about 630,000 distinct CDR3 sequences, more than 9% of them singletons. This clonotype was observed a few times. Its antigen is unknown. Sample: PBMCs, taken on the day of the yellow fever booster vaccination. The sequence was collected from a man aged 25-40 years who received the YFV17D yellow fever vaccine.

Here the CDR3 DNA reads TGTGCCAGCAGTCTGACTAGCGGGAGGTTAAACACCGGGGAGCTGTTTTTT. Translation gives CASSLTSGRLNTGELFF. The chain couples TRBV6-1 to TRBJ2-2; 13 bases match TRBD2. Germline-derived CDR1 and CDR2 are MNHNS and SASEGT. Germline trimming cut 5 bases from V and 2 bases from J; bases unmatched to any gene: 5. This CDR3 contains 17 residues.